This TCR beta chain was observed in a study of blood T cells in healthy people across ages. Details on this clonotype: A much larger clone differs by one base, so this may be a read error.

Trimming took off 5 bases at V and 5 bases at J, with 17 bases between the two ends. CDR3 length: 15 amino acids. In germline, CDR1 is SGHTA, CDR2 FQGTGA. PBMCs were isolated at a quantity of at least 6.5 million per sample. A J-beta primer mix and a sample-barcoded 5' primer were used in a second PCR of about 7 to 12 cycles. TCRdb processed the 5' RACE reads anew with MiXCR; each CDR3 protein has one entry. Of some 700,000 distinct CDR3 sequences detected, around 46% appear once; the ten largest clones hold less than 25%. V is TRBV7-3 and J is TRBJ2-3; D remains ambiguous. This receptor was taken from a woman aged 55-70 years in good health. Material: blood. The CDR3 DNA sequence: TGTGCCAGCAGCCCGAGCCCGGTCCGAGGAGATACGCAGTATTTT. Encoded protein: CASSPSPVRGDTQYF.